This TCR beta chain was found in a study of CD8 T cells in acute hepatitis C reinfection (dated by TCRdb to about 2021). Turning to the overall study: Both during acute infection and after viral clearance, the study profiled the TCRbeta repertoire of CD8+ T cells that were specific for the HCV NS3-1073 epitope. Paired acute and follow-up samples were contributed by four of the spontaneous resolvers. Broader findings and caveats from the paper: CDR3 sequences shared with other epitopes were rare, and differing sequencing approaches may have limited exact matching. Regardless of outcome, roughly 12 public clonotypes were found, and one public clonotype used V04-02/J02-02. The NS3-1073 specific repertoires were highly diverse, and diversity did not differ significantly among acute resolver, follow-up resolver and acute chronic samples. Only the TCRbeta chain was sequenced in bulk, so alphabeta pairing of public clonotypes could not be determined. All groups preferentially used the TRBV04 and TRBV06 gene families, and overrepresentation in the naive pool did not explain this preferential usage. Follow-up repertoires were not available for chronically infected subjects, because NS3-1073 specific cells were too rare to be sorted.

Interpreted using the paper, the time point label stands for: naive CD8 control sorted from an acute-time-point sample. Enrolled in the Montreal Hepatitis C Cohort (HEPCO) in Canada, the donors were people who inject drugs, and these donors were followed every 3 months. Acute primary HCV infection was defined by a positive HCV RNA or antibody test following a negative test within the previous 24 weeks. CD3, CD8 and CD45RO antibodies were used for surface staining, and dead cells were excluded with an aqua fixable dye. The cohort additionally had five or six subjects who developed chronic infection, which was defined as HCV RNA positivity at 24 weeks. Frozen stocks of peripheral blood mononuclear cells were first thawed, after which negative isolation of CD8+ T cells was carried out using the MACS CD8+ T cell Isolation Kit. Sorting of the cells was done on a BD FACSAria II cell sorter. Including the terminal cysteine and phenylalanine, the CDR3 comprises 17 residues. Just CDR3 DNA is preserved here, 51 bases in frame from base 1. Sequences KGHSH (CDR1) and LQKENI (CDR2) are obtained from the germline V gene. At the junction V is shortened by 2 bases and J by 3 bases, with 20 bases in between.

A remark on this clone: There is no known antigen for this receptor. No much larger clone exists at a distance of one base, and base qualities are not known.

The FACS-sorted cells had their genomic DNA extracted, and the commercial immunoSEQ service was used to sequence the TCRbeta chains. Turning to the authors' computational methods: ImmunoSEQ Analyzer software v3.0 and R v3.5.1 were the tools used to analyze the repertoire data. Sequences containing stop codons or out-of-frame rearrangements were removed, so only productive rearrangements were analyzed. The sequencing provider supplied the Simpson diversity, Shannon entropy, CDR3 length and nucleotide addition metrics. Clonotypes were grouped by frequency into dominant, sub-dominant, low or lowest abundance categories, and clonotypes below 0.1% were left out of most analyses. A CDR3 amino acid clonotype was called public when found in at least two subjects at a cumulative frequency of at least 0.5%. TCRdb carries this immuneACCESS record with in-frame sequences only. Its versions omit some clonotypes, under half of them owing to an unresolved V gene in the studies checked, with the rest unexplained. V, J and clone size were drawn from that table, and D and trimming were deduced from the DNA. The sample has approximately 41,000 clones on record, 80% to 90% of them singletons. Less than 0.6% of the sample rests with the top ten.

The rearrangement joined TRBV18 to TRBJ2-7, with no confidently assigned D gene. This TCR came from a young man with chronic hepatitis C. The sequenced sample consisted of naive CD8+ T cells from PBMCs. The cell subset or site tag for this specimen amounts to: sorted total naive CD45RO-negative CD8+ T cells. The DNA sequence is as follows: TGTGCCAGCTCACCAGGGCGCCAAGTAAACCCGGACTACGAGCAGTACTTC. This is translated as CASSPGRQVNPDYEQYF.